This is a list of T cell receptor beta chains from one sample in a study of Ad26.COV2.S vaccination and SARS-CoV-2 variants. TCRdb keeps only in-frame clones here, not all; method: immunoSEQ multiplex PCR. This table holds about 400,000 clones, roughly 90% found once. This specimen consisted of peripheral blood, obtained in a trial of Ad26.COV2.S vaccine versus placebo. The receptors shown here come from a person aged 18-60 years who received the Ad26.COV2.S COVID-19 vaccine or a placebo. CDR3s leave out the opening cysteine and the closing phenylalanine or tryptophan.

V: TRBV5-4
CDR3: ASRDLMGTSGGVDEQF

V: TRBV4-3
CDR3: ASSQEVGSSSNGGGYT

V: TRBV10-3
CDR3: AISRGSEPYEQY

V: TRBV5-1
CDR3: ASSFLRADTQY

V: TRBV27
CDR3: ASSSKSASPLYGYT

V: TRBV20-1
CDR3: SAGELAGASNEQY

V: TRBV7-2
CDR3: ASSKPESNSYEQY

V: TRBV5-1
CDR3: ASSLGQLTDTQY

V: TRBV2
CDR3: ASSPGQGFITPTNEKLF

V: TRBV5-5
CDR3: ASSLVRLETEAF

V: TRBV25-1
CDR3: ASSGGGSQETQY

V: TRBV4-1
CDR3: ASSDTGGGGEKLF

V: TRBV12-5
CDR3: ASGFLTSPPRANVLT

V: TRBV30
CDR3: AWRSGSSYNSPLH

V: TRBV27
CDR3: ASSLRGSISYEQY

V: TRBV19
CDR3: ASSPVDRGADGELF

V: TRBV28
CDR3: ASSLAPPSGQY

V: TRBV5-1
CDR3: ASSLEGGYGYT

V: TRBV20-1
CDR3: SGGPEAF

V: TRBV18
CDR3: ASSPPAGKNTEAF

V: TRBV5-4
CDR3: ASSFGTDTQY

V: TRBV12-3/TRBV12-4
CDR3: ASSLDRGQPQH

V: TRBV24-1
CDR3: ATSVQGQPQH

V: TRBV19
CDR3: ASSLRGVGANVLT